This record looks at one T cell receptor beta chain sequence and its context. Its recognized antigen is unknown. No much larger clone exists at a distance of one base, and base qualities are not known. The sample belongs to a study of regulatory and conventional T cells in RAG deficiency (dated by TCRdb to 2016 to 2017). Concerning the study at large: High-throughput TCR beta sequencing was used to compare the repertoire diversity and composition of Treg, conventional CD4+ and CD8+ T cells between RAG-deficient patients and healthy controls. General study outcomes and caveats: Some T-cell subset analyses were not performed for some subjects. Shorter CDR3 lengths were found in all patient T-cell subsets, and >75% Treg-Tconv repertoire overlap at nucleotide and amino acid level was observed in Omenn syndrome patients. Compared with controls, Omenn syndrome and CID/AS patients had around 110-fold fewer unique TCR beta sequences in Treg cells, but only approximately 10-fold fewer in the other subsets. Markedly lower Shannon entropy and higher Simpson indices were observed in RAG-deficient patients than in control T-cell subpopulations. Sorted CD25-high CD127-low cells from Omenn syndrome patients may represent peripherally activated cells rather than bona fide Treg cells.

Receptor libraries were prepared by the immunoSEQ multiplex PCR assay. Genomic DNA from the sorted T-cell subsets was used to amplify and sequence rearranged TCR beta chain products. Regarding the original processing steps: Shannon entropy and Simpson indices were used to quantify the repertoire diversity of productive TCR beta rearrangements. To gauge clonal expansion, the frequencies of the 100 most abundant productive TCR beta clonotypes among total reads were added together. The TRB repertoires were scored with a self-reactivity index built on which amino acids appear at CDR3beta positions 6 and 7. Two-way ANOVA was used for repertoire analyses, while Student t or Mann-Whitney tests were used for flow cytometric analyses. Not all clones reach the TCRdb copy of this immuneACCESS table, which keeps in-frame sequences only. Checked studies attribute under half of the gap to unresolved V genes and leave the rest unexplained. V and J calls and clone size are given by that table; D and trimming were obtained from the DNA. This sample is represented by approximately 46,000 clones; 85% to 90% of them were singletons. The ten top clones hold about 0.5% of the sample.

V is pruned by 0 bases and J by 2 bases, leaving 2 bases of the junction without a gene match. The germline V gene (reference sequence) supplies CDR1 SGHKS and CDR2 YYEKEE. The CDR3 has 16 amino acids, counting the end cysteine and phenylalanine. Left in the record is the CDR3 DNA by itself, 48 bases read in frame from the first base. Before genomic DNA was extracted, conventional CD4+ T cells were isolated from blood as CD25-low CD127-high cells. For repertoire analyses, the comparison group consisted of roughly 8 healthy control donors. Separately, the same data were catalogued under a study of regulatory T cells. Looking at the second paper: The multiplex PCR used 52 forward TRBV primers and 13 reverse TRBJ primers, with assay-based and computational corrections for amplification bias. In patients, repertoires had restricted unique TRB V-J pairs and skewed V and J gene usage, with regulatory T cells showing the most marked changes. The study compared T-cell receptor beta repertoires of sorted regulatory, conventional CD4+ and CD8+ T cells between CD3G-deficient patients and healthy controls. Peripheral blood mononuclear cells were isolated by Ficoll density separation. Rearranged TRB loci were amplified from genomic DNA by multiplex PCR within the immunoSEQ assay. TRB amplicons were sequenced on an Illumina HiSeq platform. Custom algorithms error-filtered the raw sequences and aligned the raw sequences to reference gene sequences, after which the immunoSEQ online tools were used for analysis. Productive and nonproductive TRB rearrangement frequencies were evaluated among both unique and total sequences. Groups were compared by t tests, Mann-Whitney tests or two-way ANOVA performed in Prism software.

The sequence came from a human donor in good health. Here the chain combines TRBV5-5 and TRBJ2-1, with 10 bases in between that match TRBD2. The sample was CD4+ effector T cells sorted from blood. CDR3 sequence: CASSLASGSTYNEQFF. The DNA reads as follows: TGTGCCAGCAGCTTGGCTAGCGGGAGTACCTACAATGAGCAGTTCTTC.